The 31 T cell receptor beta chains given below trace back to one sample, sequenced in a study of blood T cell repertoires in COVID-19. TCRdb keeps only in-frame clones here, not all; method: immunoSEQ multiplex PCR. The table includes roughly 36,000 clones, approximately 93% detected once. The sequenced sample consisted of peripheral blood. The origin of the receptors is a human donor with active COVID-19. The donor label of this sample is uncertain.

The rearrangement joins TRBV19 to TRBJ2-3; 8 bases map to TRBD1. CDR1 and CDR2 from the germline V gene are LNHDA and SQIVND (reference sequence). The CDR3 runs to 15 residues. J gave up 0 bases and V 6 bases, and 5 bases lay outside the gene matches. CDR3 amino acids: CASSKDRASTDTQYF. The CDR3 DNA reads as TGTGCCAGTAGCAAGGACAGGGCTAGCACAGATACGCAGTATTTT.

The V and J genes are TRBV5-1 and TRBJ2-1; 9 bases match TRBD1. V lost 4 bases and J lost 9; bases outside the gene matches: 8. Germline CDR1 is SGHRS and CDR2 is YFSETQ. This CDR3 is 14 amino acids long. CDR3 DNA: TGCGCCAGCAGCCCGGGACAGGGTACGGGTGAGCAGTTCTTC. As protein: CASSPGQGTGEQFF.

The gene calls are TRBV19 and TRBJ2-1, with TRBD2 as a possible D gene (6 bases). In germline, CDR1 is LNHDA, CDR2 SQIVND (reference sequence). This CDR3 region has 14 residues. The V gene lost 4 bases and the J gene lost 7 bases, with 14 bases spanning the gap. The CDR3 spells CASSTGVVLNEQFF. CDR3 nucleotides: TGTGCCAGTAGTACGGGGGTTGTTTTAAATGAGCAGTTCTTC.

The chain uses TRBV9 and TRBJ2-2; 7 bases agree with TRBD2. CDR3 size: 15 residues. The V gene's germline CDR1 is SGDLS and CDR2 YYNGEE. V was clipped by 4 bases and J by 2 bases; unmatched bases: 5. The CDR3 DNA is TGTGCCAGCAGCCCCGGGGGGTATAACACCGGGGAGCTGTTTTTT. As protein: CASSPGGYNTGELFF.

The chain has TRBV5-6 and TRBJ1-1; 8 bases are shared with TRBD1. V dropped 3 bases and J dropped 7; count of bases not matched to a gene: 17. The CDR3 runs 17 residues. Germline CDR1 and CDR2: SGHDT and YYEEEE. The CDR3 is CASSSLGQGRRVFEAFF. The DNA of the CDR3 is TGTGCCAGCAGCTCACTCGGACAGGGAAGGCGAGTGTTTGAAGCTTTCTTT. Full variable domain (missing parts from reference TRBV5-6 and TRBJ1-1): DAGVTQSPTHLIKTRGQQVTLRCSPKSGHDTVSWYQQALGQGPQFIFQYYEEEERQRGNFPDRFSGHQFPNYSSELNVNALLLGDSALYLCASSSLGQGRRVFEAFFGQGTRLTVV.

V is TRBV7-9 and J is TRBJ1-2, with 7 bases identical to TRBD1. The CDR3 sequence is 13 residues long. The V gene end was trimmed by 8 bases and the J gene end by 4 bases; junction bases not matched to a gene: 7. The V gene's germline CDR1 is SEHNR and CDR2 FQNEAQ (reference sequence). CDR3 protein: CASGKGQIYGYTF. The CDR3 coding sequence is TGTGCCAGCGGAAAGGGACAGATCTATGGCTACACCTTC.

This chain connects TRBV4-3 to TRBJ1-2; D not certain. The germline V and J ends were trimmed by 0 bases and 0 bases, with 5 bases remaining between them. Germline CDR1 reads LGHNA; CDR2 reads YSLEER. CDR3 length: 14 amino acids. CDR3 amino acids: CASSQDEANYGYTF. As DNA, the CDR3 is TGCGCCAGCAGCCAAGATGAGGCTAACTATGGCTACACCTTC.

This chain connects TRBV28 to TRBJ2-7, with 10 bases lining up with TRBD1. Germline values: CDR1 MDHEN, CDR2 SYDVKM. CDR3 length: 14 residues. With V trimmed by 6 bases and J by 6 bases, 8 bases remained unmatched. CDR3 protein: CASRTGQGLVEQYF. DNA of the CDR3: TGTGCCAGCAGAACGGGACAGGGGCTCGTCGAGCAGTACTTC.

The chain uses TRBV5-1 and TRBJ1-2; D might be TRBD1 (6 bases). Germline CDR1 reads SGHRS; CDR2 reads YFSETQ. The CDR3 has 16 residues. The V and J ends lost 0 bases and 7 bases respectively, with 19 bases between them. As DNA, the CDR3 is TGCGCCAGCAGCTTGGAAGGCAGGGGCCGCGAGACTGGCTACACCTTC. Its translation: CASSLEGRGRETGYTF.

The chain has TRBV16 and TRBJ1-5, with D unclear. CDR1 and CDR2 from the germline V gene are KGHSY and FQNENV. CDR3 length equals 16 residues. V shed 2 bases and J shed 3 bases, with 14 bases lying between them. This CDR3 is CASSQSFLGDNQPQHF. In DNA, the CDR3 is TGTGCCAGCAGCCAAAGTTTTTTGGGAGACAATCAGCCCCAGCATTTT.

The V call is TRBV6-2 or TRBV6-3, the J call TRBJ2-5; a weak D match, TRBD2 (6 bases). CDR1 and CDR2 (germline): MNHEY, SVGEGT. The CDR3 totals 14 residues. With 5 bases removed from V and 2 bases from J, the gap between germline ends came to 12 bases. In DNA form, the CDR3 reads TGTGCCAGCAGTACGATGGCGGGGCAAGAGACCCAGTACTTC. It specifies CASSTMAGQETQYF.

V is TRBV2 and J is TRBJ2-1, with D tentatively TRBD2 (6 bases). V was trimmed by 7 bases and J by 2 bases, leaving 15 bases between them. CDR3 size: 15 residues. Germline V gene lookup returns CDR1 SNHLY and CDR2 FYNNEI. The CDR3 reads CASKSGGRPYNEQFF. In DNA, the CDR3 is TGTGCCAGCAAGTCTGGGGGGAGGCCCTACAATGAGCAGTTCTTC.

The chain is built from TRBV5-1 and TRBJ1-3; 7 nucleotides agree with TRBD1. This CDR3 has 16 residues. The germline CDR1 and CDR2 sequences are SGHRS and YFSETQ. V shed 2 bases and J 1 base; nucleotides not matched to a gene: 6. The CDR3 sequence is CASSLQGMVSGNTIYF. CDR3 in DNA: TGCGCCAGCAGCTTACAGGGGATGGTGTCTGGAAACACCATATATTTT. Variable domain in full (rest from reference TRBV5-1 and TRBJ1-3): KAGVTQTPRYLIKTRGQQVTLSCSPISGHRSVSWYQQTPGQGLQFLFEYFSETQRNKGNFPGRFSGRQFSNSRSEMNVSTLELGDSALYLCASSLQGMVSGNTIYFGEGSWLTVV.

The chain has TRBV29-1 and TRBJ2-7; TRBD1 aligns across 11 bases. The germline V gene has CDR1 SQVTM and CDR2 ANQGSEA. This CDR3 spans 17 amino acids. The ends lost 6 bases at V and 0 bases at J; junction bases unmatched: 13. The CDR3 loop is CSVIGQGAGETSYEQYF. The CDR3 DNA follows: TGCAGCGTCATCGGACAGGGGGCGGGTGAGACCTCCTACGAGCAGTACTTC.

The genes are TRBV11-3 and TRBJ2-2; 11 bases are a match to TRBD1. The V gene end was trimmed by 8 bases and the J gene end by 4 bases; junction bases not matched to a gene: 12. This CDR3 spans 17 amino acids. Germline V lookup: CDR1 SGHNT, CDR2 YENEEA. The CDR3 sequence: CASATGTGGRGTGELFF. In DNA form, the CDR3 reads TGTGCCAGCGCAACCGGGACAGGGGGGCGAGGCACCGGGGAGCTGTTTTTT. Together with reference TRBV11-3 and TRBJ2-2, the CDR3 gives the full variable domain: EAGVVQSPRYKIIEKKQPVAFWCNPISGHNTLYWYLQNLGQGPELLIRYENEEAVDDSQLPKDRFSAERLKGVDSTLKIQPAELGDSAVYLCASATGTGGRGTGELFFGEGSRLTVL.

V and J are TRBV27 and TRBJ2-1, with 7 positions matching TRBD2. V trimming: 6 bases; J trimming: 4 bases; junction bases outside the gene matches: 15. The germline gives CDR1 MNHEY, CDR2 SMNVEV (reference sequence). The CDR3 spans 17 residues. The CDR3 bases are TGTGCCAGCAGCCTTATCGTGGCTAGCGGAACGTACAATGAGCAGTTCTTC. Protein sequence: CASSLIVASGTYNEQFF.

The rearrangement uses TRBV4-3 and TRBJ2-1; perhaps TRBD2 as D (6 bases). Germline CDR1 and CDR2: LGHNA and YSLEER. The CDR3 is made up of 14 amino acids. Trimming stripped 2 bases from V and 10 bases from J, with 15 bases between. The CDR3 nucleotides are TGCGCCAGCAGCCAATTGACTAGTGCCTCCGAGCAGTTCTTC. Translation: CASSQLTSASEQFF.

The chain links TRBV5-6 to TRBJ2-7; D possibly corresponds to TRBD2 (6 bases). CDR1 and CDR2 (germline): SGHDT, YYEEEE. V shed 4 bases and J shed 3 bases, with 14 bases lying between them. The CDR3 covers 14 residues. The CDR3 DNA is TGTGCCAGCAGCCCGGGACTTCTCAACTACGAGCAGTACTTC. It yields the protein CASSPGLLNYEQYF.

The chain carries TRBV12-3 or TRBV12-4 and TRBJ2-7; TRBD1 agrees at 7 bases. This CDR3 spans 13 amino acids. V shed 3 bases and J 2 bases; nucleotides not matched to a gene: 1. The CDR3 spells CASSFQGAYEQYF. The CDR3 nucleotides read TGTGCCAGCAGTTTTCAGGGGGCCTACGAGCAGTACTTC.

The chain is built from TRBV7-2 and TRBJ2-1; TRBD2 matches 7 bases. CDR1 is SGHTA, CDR2 FQGNSA, per germline. Unmatched junction bases numbered 14, after V lost 9 bases and J lost 3 bases. This CDR3 spans 16 amino acids. The CDR3 DNA sequence: TGTGCCAGTAGCACGGTGGGCGGGAGTAGCTACAATGAGCAGTTCTTC. Its translation: CASSTVGGSSYNEQFF.

This chain links TRBV4-3 with TRBJ2-2; D remains unclear. The ends were cut back, 1 base at V and 2 bases at J, with 14 bases in the middle. CDR3 size: 17 residues. Germline assignment: CDR1 LGHNA and CDR2 YSLEER. The CDR3 loop reads CASSQVVSPPNTGELFF. The CDR3, as DNA: TGCGCCAGCAGCCAAGTCGTCTCCCCTCCCAACACCGGGGAGCTGTTTTTT.

The rearrangement joins TRBV5-8 to TRBJ2-5; 10 bases fit TRBD1. The CDR3 extends over 17 amino acids. With 4 bases clipped from V and 1 base from J, the junction kept 10 bases outside the gene matches. Germline V gene data show CDR1 as SGHTS and CDR2 as YDEGEE. The DNA of the CDR3 is TGTGCCAGCAGCCCTCCACCGGGGACAGGGGTCCAAGAGACCCAGTACTTC. Its translation: CASSPPPGTGVQETQYF.

The chain recombines TRBV7-6 with TRBJ2-5, with TRBD2 matching 15 bases. V shed 2 bases, J shed 2 bases, and the junction held 12 bases outside the gene matches. Germline loops: CDR1 SGHVS, CDR2 FNYEAQ. The CDR3 totals 20 residues. CDR3 DNA sequence: TGTGCCAGCAGCTTAAAAAACCCCCTGGGGACTAGCGGGGGGCAAGAGACCCAGTACTTC. Translation: CASSLKNPLGTSGGQETQYF.

The V and J genes are TRBV18 and TRBJ1-1; tentative D call: TRBD1 (6 bases). The ends were cut back, 0 bases at V and 1 base at J, with 9 bases in the middle. The CDR3 length is 15 residues. The germline V gene encodes CDR1 KGHSH and CDR2 LQKENI. CDR3 amino acids: CASSPPGHTNTEAFF. The CDR3 DNA sequence: TGTGCCAGCTCACCACCGGGACACACGAACACTGAAGCTTTCTTT.

The V call is TRBV12-3 or TRBV12-4, the J call TRBJ2-5; D may be TRBD2 (6 bases). The length of the CDR3 is 12 residues. Trimming cost V 7 bases and J 9 bases, with 15 bases left between them. This chain's CDR3 is CASTPGTGAQYF. The CDR3 DNA reads as TGTGCCAGCACCCCGGGGACGGGGGCCCAGTACTTC.

This rearrangement joins TRBV28 to TRBJ1-2, with TRBD1 matching over 8 bases. The CDR3 consists of 17 residues. The germline gives CDR1 MDHEN, CDR2 SYDVKM. V shed 5 bases and J 1 base; nucleotides not matched to a gene: 12. The CDR3, as DNA: TGTGCCAGCAGTAGGATGCCGGGACAGGCCCATAACTATGGCTACACCTTC. This encodes CASSRMPGQAHNYGYTF.

Points on this clone: In this CDR3 the conserved last residue, phenylalanine or tryptophan, is missing, so a read error is likely. The DNA is left out, because the CDR3 cannot be placed on it with certainty; the CDR3 is given as TCRdb lists it. V and J are TRBV15 and TRBJ2-7; the D segment call TRBD2 is taken from the table without a DNA check. Ends included, the CDR3 has 13 residues. In germline, CDR1 is LNHNV, CDR2 YYDKDF (reference sequence). The CDR3 sequence is CATSRTSQDGVET.

The chain recombines TRBV12-3 or TRBV12-4 with TRBJ1-2; no definite D call. The CDR3 is 11 residues long. V lost 3 bases, J lost 4 bases, and 3 bases lay in between. The CDR3: CASSFGYGYTF. The CDR3 nucleotides read TGTGCCAGCAGTTTCGGCTATGGCTACACCTTC.

The V call is TRBV29-1, the J call TRBJ2-7, with 8 bases fitting TRBD1. Germline CDR1 SQVTM, CDR2 ANQGSEA. The CDR3 extends over 12 amino acids. V gave up 5 bases and J gave up 3 bases; unmatched junction bases: 3. CDR3 protein: CSVRTGYYEQYF. The CDR3 nucleotides are TGCAGCGTTAGGACAGGGTACTACGAGCAGTACTTC.

V gene TRBV9 combines with J gene TRBJ1-2; D is ambiguous. The CDR3 extends over 16 amino acids. In germline, CDR1 is SGDLS, CDR2 YYNGEE. V lost 4 bases, J lost 6 bases, and 22 bases lay in between. CDR3: CASSPFNFEGAHGYTF. CDR3 DNA: TGTGCCAGCAGCCCTTTTAACTTCGAGGGTGCGCATGGCTACACCTTC.

The chain links TRBV7-2 to TRBJ1-4, with TRBD1 identical over 8 bases. The germline gives CDR1 SGHTA, CDR2 FQGNSA. V was clipped by 1 base and J by 7 bases; unmatched bases: 5. The CDR3 covers 15 residues. CDR3 loop: CASSLEGQGSEKLFF. The DNA of the CDR3 is TGTGCCAGCAGCTTAGAAGGACAGGGATCTGAAAAACTGTTTTTT.